This record covers a single T cell receptor beta chain. PCR primers comprised 60 Vbeta and 13 Jbeta primers. The data were produced by immunoSEQ multiplex PCR, yet TCRdb's version contains in-frame clones alone and is incomplete. The repertoire includes some 110,000 clones, more than 65% of them detected once, and 0.79% sits in the top ten. The source of the sample is a study of cytomegalovirus exposure and HLA in healthy donors. CDR1 and CDR2 (germline): WNHNN, SYGVQD (reference sequence). This CDR3 contains 15 residues. V lost 3 bases, J lost 5 bases, and 17 bases lay in between. V is TRBV10-1 and J is TRBJ2-7; weak D call: TRBD1 (6 bases). The receptor was isolated from a boy aged 5-17 years in good health and CMV-seronegative. Sequenced material: PBMCs. The chain's CDR3 is CASSDGQQGIHEQYF. The CDR3 DNA follows: TGCGCCAGCAGTGATGGACAGCAGGGTATCCACGAGCAGTACTTC.